Listed here are 20 T cell receptor beta chains from one sample, sequenced in a study of cytomegalovirus exposure and HLA in healthy donors. The PCR made use of 60 Vbeta and 13 Jbeta primers. TCRdb's table, derived via immunoSEQ multiplex PCR, lists solely in-frame clones and lacks some. The table lists 130,000 to 150,000 clones, 65% to 90% of them singletons, with under 3% in the top ten. Source material: PBMCs. Every receptor here comes from a woman in her twenties or thirties in good health and CMV-seronegative.

This clone was observed a handful of times. This sequence joins TRBV6-1 and TRBJ2-7; D is possibly TRBD2 (5 bases). The CDR3 runs to 14 residues. Germline loops: CDR1 MNHNS, CDR2 SASEGT. Between the trimmed V and J ends, which lost 3 bases and 1 base, there was a span of 10 bases. The CDR3 here is CASSEFLASYEQYF. CDR3 in DNA: TGTGCCAGCAGTGAGTTTCTAGCTTCCTACGAGCAGTACTTC.

This clone was seen more than once but under ten times. The chain recombines TRBV6-5 with TRBJ1-3; possible D gene TRBD1, 5 bases. The V gene's germline CDR1 is MNHEY and CDR2 SVGAGI. The V gene lost 8 bases and the J gene lost 2 bases, with 13 bases spanning the gap. The CDR3 is 14 residues long. Here the CDR3 reads CASARGETGNTIYF. For the CDR3, the DNA is TGTGCCAGCGCTCGGGGGGAGACTGGAAACACCATATATTTT.

The chain joins TRBV6-1 to TRBJ1-1; TRBD1 matches 8 bases. Germline V gene data show CDR1 as MNHNS and CDR2 as SASEGT. The CDR3 runs to 15 residues. V lost 6 bases and J lost 1; bases outside the gene matches: 7. DNA for the CDR3: TGTGCCAGCAGCGCAAACAGGGGGGGGAACACTGAAGCTTTCTTT. This encodes CASSANRGGNTEAFF.

The chain uses TRBV7-6 and TRBJ1-1; 12 nucleotides line up with TRBD1. The CDR3 is made up of 19 amino acids. J lost 0 bases, V lost 4 bases, and 12 bases had no gene match. In germline, CDR1 is SGHVS, CDR2 FNYEAQ. The CDR3 here is CASSSYPGQGATLNTEAFF. CDR3 coding DNA: TGTGCCAGCAGCTCTTATCCGGGACAGGGGGCGACCCTGAACACTGAAGCTTTCTTT.

The rearrangement links TRBV27 to TRBJ2-7, with TRBD1 identical over 7 bases. V was clipped by 6 bases and J by 5 bases; unmatched bases: 7. The CDR3 has 13 residues. CDR1 and CDR2 (germline): MNHEY, SMNVEV (reference sequence). This chain's CDR3 is CASRKTGFHEQYF. The CDR3 DNA follows: TGTGCCAGCAGAAAGACAGGGTTTCACGAGCAGTACTTC.

The genes are TRBV30 and TRBJ2-5; unclear D gene. Gene TRBJ2-7 matches the end of the DNA better, so the J call may be wrong. CDR1 GTSNPN and CDR2 SVGIG come from the germline V gene (reference sequence). The CDR3 sequence is 12 residues long. CDR3 sequence reads: CAWSVLPLEQYF. The DNA for the CDR3 is TGTGCCTGGAGTGTACTCCCTCTCGAGCAGTACTTC.

The rearrangement links TRBV11-3 to TRBJ1-1; D remains unclear. Germline V lookup: CDR1 SGHNT, CDR2 YENEEA. Trimming removed 6 bases at V and 1 base at J, with 9 bases between. This CDR3 has 13 amino acids. In DNA form, the CDR3 reads TGTGCCAGCAGTCGACACACGAACACTGAAGCTTTCTTT. This sequence encodes CASSRHTNTEAFF.

The chain joins TRBV6-1 to TRBJ2-4, with 10 bases aligning to TRBD2. The length of the CDR3 is 18 residues. The ends lost 2 bases at V and 0 bases at J; junction bases unmatched: 7. CDR1 and CDR2 (germline): MNHNS, SASEGT. For the CDR3, the DNA is TGTGCCAGCAGTGAAACCTGGACTAGCGGTTTAGCCAAAAACATTCAGTACTTC. Translating gives CASSETWTSGLAKNIQYF.

This clone occurred once. This rearrangement joins TRBV27 to TRBJ1-2, with 8 bases aligning to TRBD1. The trim removed 3 bases at V and 6 bases at J, leaving 6 bases unmatched. CDR1 and CDR2 from the germline V gene are MNHEY and SMNVEV (reference sequence). This CDR3 comprises 14 residues. The CDR3 DNA sequence: TGTGCCAGCAGTTTCCGGGACAGGACTGATGGCTACACCTTC. This encodes CASSFRDRTDGYTF.

The chain carries TRBV19 and TRBJ2-5; TRBD2 might be the D (6 bases). The CDR3 loop spans 18 amino acids. Trimming stripped 1 base from V and 5 bases from J, with 23 bases between. Germline-derived CDR1 and CDR2 are LNHDA and SQIVND (reference sequence). CDR3 nucleotide sequence: TGTGCCAGTAGTATAGTAGATTGGAGGGACGCGGATGGGGAGACCCAGTACTTC. Its translation: CASSIVDWRDADGETQYF.

This clone was counted a few times. This chain links TRBV6-1 with TRBJ1-6; no clear D gene. This CDR3 spans 16 amino acids. Germline V CDR1 and CDR2: MNHNS, SASEGT. Trimming took off 7 bases at V and 7 bases at J, with 20 bases between the two ends. DNA of the CDR3: TGTGCCAGCAATGATAAGCCGGAGGCCCTAAATTCACCCCTCCACTTT. Its translation: CASNDKPEALNSPLHF.

The gene calls are TRBV4-2 and TRBJ2-1, with 12 bases that match TRBD2. The V gene's germline CDR1 is LGHNA and CDR2 YNFKEQ. There are 16 residues in the CDR3. J lost 3 bases, V lost 3 bases, and 3 bases had no gene match. The CDR3 loop reads CASSHILAGGYNEQFF. The DNA of the CDR3 is TGTGCCAGCAGCCATATACTAGCGGGAGGCTACAATGAGCAGTTCTTC.

This chain connects TRBV5-1 to TRBJ2-5; D remains ambiguous. Germline-derived CDR1 and CDR2 are SGHRS and YFSETQ. Trimming cost V 3 bases and J 2 bases, with 2 bases left between them. The CDR3 is 11 amino acids. The CDR3 here is CASSSQETQYF. DNA for the CDR3: TGCGCCAGCAGCTCACAAGAGACCCAGTACTTC.

This chain uses TRBV9 with TRBJ1-2, with 8 bases fitting TRBD1. The trim removed 4 bases at V and 7 bases at J, leaving 15 bases unmatched. The CDR3 covers 16 residues. From germline, CDR1 is SGDLS and CDR2 YYNGEE. This chain's CDR3 is CASSFRSGQGDGGYTF. DNA for the CDR3: TGTGCCAGCAGCTTCCGATCCGGACAGGGAGACGGTGGCTACACCTTC.

V and J are TRBV21-1 and TRBJ1-4; the tabulated D call, TRBD1, remains unverified against the DNA. TRBV21-1 is a recognized pseudogene. There are 12 residues in the CDR3. The CDR3 region is CARRQGGEKLFF. In DNA, the CDR3 is TGTGCCAGGAGACAGGGGGGCGAAAAACTGTTTTTT.

The V gene is TRBV5-8, the J gene TRBJ1-2, with no clear D. Germline V gives CDR1 SGHTS, CDR2 YDEGEE. CDR3 length: 16 amino acids. Trimming took 3 bases from V and 6 from J, leaving 21 bases between them. The CDR3 coding sequence is TGTGCCAGCAGCTATCCAGGCCACTCCAAGGAAGATGGCTACACCTTC. Protein: CASSYPGHSKEDGYTF.

The chain links TRBV5-1 to TRBJ1-2, with a tentative D call TRBD1 (6 bases). The CDR3 has 15 residues. V gave up 2 bases and J gave up 8 bases, with 19 bases separating them. Germline V gene data show CDR1 as SGHRS and CDR2 as YFSETQ. The CDR3 region has the DNA TGCGCCAGCAGCTTATCACATTCGGGGGGCGACGGCTACACCTTC. It specifies CASSLSHSGGDGYTF.

This clone was detected only once. The chain has TRBV11-2 and TRBJ2-7, with 11 bases aligning to TRBD2. CDR3 size: 16 residues. Unmatched junction bases numbered 7, after V lost 0 bases and J lost 6 bases. Germline CDR1 is SGHAT and CDR2 is FQNNGV. CDR3 amino acids: CASSLDSLAGGVEQYF. The CDR3 nucleotides are TGTGCCAGCAGCTTAGATTCCCTAGCGGGGGGTGTCGAGCAGTACTTC.

This chain links TRBV29-1 with TRBJ2-3, with D tentatively TRBD1 (6 bases). Between the trimmed V and J ends, which lost 5 bases and 3 bases, there was a span of 18 bases. CDR1 is SQVTM, CDR2 ANQGSEA, per germline. The CDR3 is 15 amino acids. The CDR3 DNA reads TGCAGCGTTTCCTTCCAGATAACAGGGACAGATACGCAGTATTTT. This sequence encodes CSVSFQITGTDTQYF.

CDR3 region: CASSSGTVNSPLHF. CDR3 nucleotides: TGTGCCAGCAGCTCCGGGACAGTTAATTCACCCCTCCACTTT. The chain uses TRBV7-9 and TRBJ1-6; TRBD1 matches at 7 bases. Per the germline V gene, CDR1 is SEHNR and CDR2 is FQNEAQ (reference sequence). V gave up 4 bases and J gave up 6 bases; unmatched junction bases: 3. The length of the CDR3 is 14 residues. The full variable domain, its missing parts supplied by reference TRBV7-9 and TRBJ1-6, is DTGVSQNPRHKITKRGQNVTFRCDPISEHNRLYWYRQTLGQGPEFLTYFQNEAQLEKSRLLSDRFSAERPKGSFSTLEIQRTEQGDSAMYLCASSSGTVNSPLHFGNGTRLTVT.